Listed here is a single TCR beta chain. Its antigen is as yet unknown. The data derive from a study of T-cell memory formation after mild COVID-19. The study's findings and limits: For contracting clones, CD4+ ones sat mainly in CM and EM, CD8+ in EMRA. Some clones that responded turned up in pre-infection memory, which suggests that cross-reactive memory joined in.

Each CDR3 protein is one row after TCRdb ran MiXCR on the 5' RACE reads. This table holds some 120,000 distinct CDR3 sequences, about 15% found once. Deletions cut 6 bases from V and 4 bases from J, with 16 bases between. Germline V lookup: CDR1 SQVTM, CDR2 ANQGSEA. The CDR3 is 14 amino acids. The gene calls are TRBV29-1 and TRBJ2-1; D uncertain. The TCR was taken from an adult woman who had mild COVID-19 (a few samples of this study predate the infection). Cell type and time point are not known. The sample consisted of PBMCs or a T cell subset sorted from them (not recorded which). The CDR3 bases are TGCAGCGTAGTGCAACCTGGGGATTACAATGAGCAGTTCTTC. This gives the protein CSVVQPGDYNEQFF.